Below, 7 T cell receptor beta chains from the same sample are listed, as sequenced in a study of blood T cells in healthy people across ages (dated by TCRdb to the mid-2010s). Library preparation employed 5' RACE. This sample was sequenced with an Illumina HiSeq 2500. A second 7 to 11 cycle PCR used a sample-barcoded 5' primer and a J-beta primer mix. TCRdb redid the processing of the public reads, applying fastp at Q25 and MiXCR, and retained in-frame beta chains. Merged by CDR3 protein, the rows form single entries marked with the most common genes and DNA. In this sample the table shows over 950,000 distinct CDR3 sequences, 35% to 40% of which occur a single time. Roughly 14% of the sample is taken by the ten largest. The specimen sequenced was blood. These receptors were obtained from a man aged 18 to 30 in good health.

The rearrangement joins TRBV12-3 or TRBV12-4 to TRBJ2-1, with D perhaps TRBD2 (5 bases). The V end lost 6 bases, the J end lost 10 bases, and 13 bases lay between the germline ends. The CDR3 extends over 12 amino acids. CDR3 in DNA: TGTGCCAGCAGCTCTCCTGACTACGAGCAGTTCTTC. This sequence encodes CASSSPDYEQFF.

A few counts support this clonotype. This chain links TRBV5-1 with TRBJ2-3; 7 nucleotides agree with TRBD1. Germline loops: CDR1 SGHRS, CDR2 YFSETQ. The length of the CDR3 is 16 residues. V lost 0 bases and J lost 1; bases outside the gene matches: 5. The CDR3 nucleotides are TGCGCCAGCAGCTTGGGAAACAGGGGACGCACAGATACGCAGTATTTT. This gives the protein CASSLGNRGRTDTQYF. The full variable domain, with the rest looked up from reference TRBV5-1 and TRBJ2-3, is KAGVTQTPRYLIKTRGQQVTLSCSPISGHRSVSWYQQTPGQGLQFLFEYFSETQRNKGNFPGRFSGRQFSNSRSEMNVSTLELGDSALYLCASSLGNRGRTDTQYFGPGTRLTVL.

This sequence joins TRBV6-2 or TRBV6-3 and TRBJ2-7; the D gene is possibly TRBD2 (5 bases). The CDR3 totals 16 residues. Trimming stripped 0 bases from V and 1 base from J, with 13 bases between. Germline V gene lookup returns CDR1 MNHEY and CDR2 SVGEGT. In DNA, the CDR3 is TGTGCCAGCAGTTACTCGCGGGCGGACCGATCCTACGAGCAGTACTTC. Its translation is CASSYSRADRSYEQYF.

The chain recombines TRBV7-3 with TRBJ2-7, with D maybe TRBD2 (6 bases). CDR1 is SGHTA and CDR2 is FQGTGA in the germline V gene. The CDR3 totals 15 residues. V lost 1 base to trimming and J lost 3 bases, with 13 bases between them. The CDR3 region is CASSLNGGSIYEQYF. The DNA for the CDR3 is TGTGCCAGCAGCTTAAACGGGGGATCAATCTACGAGCAGTACTTC.

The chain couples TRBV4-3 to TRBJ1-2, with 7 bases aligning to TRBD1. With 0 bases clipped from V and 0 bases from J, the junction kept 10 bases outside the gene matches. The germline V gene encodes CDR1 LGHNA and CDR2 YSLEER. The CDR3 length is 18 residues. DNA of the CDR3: TGCGCCAGCAGCCAAGAAGGCACGCGACAGGGCACTAACTATGGCTACACCTTC. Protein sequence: CASSQEGTRQGTNYGYTF.

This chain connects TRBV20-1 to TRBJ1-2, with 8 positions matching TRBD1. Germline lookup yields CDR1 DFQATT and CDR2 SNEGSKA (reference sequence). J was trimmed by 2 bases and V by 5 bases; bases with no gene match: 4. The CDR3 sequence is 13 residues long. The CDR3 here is CSAFDRGNYGYTF. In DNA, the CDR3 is TGCAGTGCTTTCGACAGGGGAAACTATGGCTACACCTTC.

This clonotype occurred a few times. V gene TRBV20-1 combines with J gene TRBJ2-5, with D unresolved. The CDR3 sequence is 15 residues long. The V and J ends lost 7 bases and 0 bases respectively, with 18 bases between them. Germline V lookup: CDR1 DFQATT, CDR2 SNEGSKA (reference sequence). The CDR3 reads CSVTPVWGNQETQYF. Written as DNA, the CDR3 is TGCAGTGTCACACCCGTGTGGGGAAACCAAGAGACCCAGTACTTC.